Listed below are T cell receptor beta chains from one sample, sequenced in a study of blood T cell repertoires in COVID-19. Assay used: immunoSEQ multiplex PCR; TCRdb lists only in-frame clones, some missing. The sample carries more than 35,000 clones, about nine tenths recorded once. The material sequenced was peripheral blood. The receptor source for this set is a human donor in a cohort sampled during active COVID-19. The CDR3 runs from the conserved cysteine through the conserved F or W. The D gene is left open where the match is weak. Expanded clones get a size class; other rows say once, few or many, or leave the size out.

DNA: TGTGCCAGCAGTGACCCTAGCGGGGGTTATAGCACAGATACGCAGTATTTT
CDR3: CASSDPSGGYSTDTQYF
D: TRBD2
size: .
V: TRBV6-2/TRBV6-3
J: TRBJ2-3

DNA: TGCGCCAGCAGCTCCGGAGGCCTGAACACCGGGGAGCTGTTTTTT
CDR3: CASSSGGLNTGELFF
D: .
size: .
V: TRBV5-1
J: TRBJ2-2

DNA: TGTGCCAGCAGCTGGGCAGGGGGGACTAGCGGGAGGCCACAAGAGACCCAGTACTTC
CDR3: CASSWAGGTSGRPQETQYF
D: TRBD2
size: .
V: TRBV5-4
J: TRBJ2-5

DNA: TGTGCCAGTAGCCGGACTAGCGGGAGTCTCGAGCAGTACTTC
CDR3: CASSRTSGSLEQYF
D: TRBD2
size: .
V: TRBV19
J: TRBJ2-7

DNA: TGTGCCAGCAGCGTAGCCGTAGGTGGAGGATCTAATGAAAAACTGTTTTTT
CDR3: CASSVAVGGGSNEKLFF
D: .
size: .
V: TRBV9
J: TRBJ1-4

DNA: TGTGCCAGCAGTTTAGGTACTAGCGGGAGGCTCCAAGAGACCCAGTACTTC
CDR3: CASSLGTSGRLQETQYF
D: TRBD2
size: .
V: TRBV28
J: TRBJ2-5

DNA: TGTGCCAGTTCCGGGACTAGCGAATACACAGATACGCAGTATTTT
CDR3: CASSGTSEYTDTQYF
D: TRBD2
size: .
V: TRBV19
J: TRBJ2-3

DNA: TGTGCCAGCAGCGTAGGAGCAGGGATGACAGATACGCAGTATTTT
CDR3: CASSVGAGMTDTQYF
D: .
size: .
V: TRBV9
J: TRBJ2-3

DNA: TGCAGCGCCGGCGGCGGGGTAGTCGGGTTGAGCGGGGAGCTGTTTTTT
CDR3: CSAGGGVVGLSGELFF
D: .
size: .
V: TRBV29-1
J: TRBJ2-2

DNA: TGTGCTTGGGCAGGCGAAGAGACCCAGTACTTC
CDR3: CAWAGEETQYF
D: .
size: .
V: TRBV30
J: TRBJ2-5

DNA: TGCGCCAGCAGATTCGGACTAGCGAGCGTGTTCAATGAGCAGTTCTTC
CDR3: CASRFGLASVFNEQFF
D: TRBD2
size: .
V: TRBV5-1
J: TRBJ2-1

DNA: TGTGCCAGCAGCGTCGTCACGGGTCGCACAGATACGCAGTATTTT
CDR3: CASSVVTGRTDTQYF
D: .
size: .
V: TRBV9
J: TRBJ2-3

DNA: TGTGCCAGCAGCCCCGGGGGAAACATTCAGTACTTC
CDR3: CASSPGGNIQYF
D: .
size: .
V: TRBV6-6
J: TRBJ2-4

DNA: TGTGCCAGCAGTCCATGGACGGGGAGCTCTGGGGCCAACGTCCTGACTTTC
CDR3: CASSPWTGSSGANVLTF
D: .
size: .
V: TRBV27
J: TRBJ2-6

DNA: TGTGCCACCAGTGATGGGAACAGGGCTCGGAATGAAAAACTGTTTTTT
CDR3: CATSDGNRARNEKLFF
D: .
size: few
V: TRBV24-1
J: TRBJ1-4

DNA: TGTGCCAGCAGTACTACACGGGCGGGGAGTGGGCAGCCCCAGCATTTT
CDR3: CASSTTRAGSGQPQHF
D: .
size: .
V: TRBV28
J: TRBJ1-5

DNA: TGTGCCAGCTCACCGGAAACAGGGGGTAGTTATGGCTACACCTTC
CDR3: CASSPETGGSYGYTF
D: TRBD1
size: .
V: TRBV18
J: TRBJ1-2

DNA: TGTGCCAGCAGCTTTTTTCTGATTAGCGGGAGGTCCTACAATGAGCAGTTCTTC
CDR3: CASSFFLISGRSYNEQFF
D: TRBD2
size: .
V: TRBV7-9
J: TRBJ2-1

DNA: TGCGCCAGCAGCCAAGAGACGGGAGGATTGAACACTGAAGCTTTCTTT
CDR3: CASSQETGGLNTEAFF
D: .
size: few
V: TRBV4-1
J: TRBJ1-1

DNA: TGTGCCAGCAGCTTAGCGGCGGGACTGGGCTACGAGCAGTACTTC
CDR3: CASSLAAGLGYEQYF
D: .
size: .
V: TRBV7-6
J: TRBJ2-7

DNA: TGTGCCAGCAGCCAAGATCACAGCTCTGGGGCCAACGTCCTGACTTTC
CDR3: CASSQDHSSGANVLTF
D: .
size: .
V: TRBV4-2
J: TRBJ2-6

DNA: TGCGCCAGCAGCTCCATAGCGGGATCCACCGGGGAGCTGTTTTTT
CDR3: CASSSIAGSTGELFF
D: TRBD2
size: .
V: TRBV5-1
J: TRBJ2-2

DNA: TGCGCCAGCAGCTTGGCCGGATGGACTAGCGTGGCCAATGAGCAGTTCTTC
CDR3: CASSLAGWTSVANEQFF
D: TRBD2
size: .
V: TRBV5-1
J: TRBJ2-1

DNA: TGTGCCAGCAGTTCGGCTACAGGGACGGTTCAGCCCCAGCATTTT
CDR3: CASSSATGTVQPQHF
D: .
size: .
V: TRBV28
J: TRBJ1-5

DNA: TGTGCCAGCAGCCTAGGGGAGCGCAGGCACGAGCAGTACTTC
CDR3: CASSLGERRHEQYF
D: .
size: .
V: TRBV7-2
J: TRBJ2-7

DNA: TGTGCCAGCAGTTCTCCCCTGGCGGGAGCCTACAATGAGCAGTTCTTC
CDR3: CASSSPLAGAYNEQFF
D: TRBD2
size: .
V: TRBV6-6
J: TRBJ2-1

DNA: TGTGCCATCAGTGAGGTAAGCGGGACCTTCTACGAGCAGTACTTC
CDR3: CAISEVSGTFYEQYF
D: TRBD2
size: .
V: TRBV10-3
J: TRBJ2-7

DNA: TGCGCCAGCAGCAGAACCTCAGGGGGCCGGGAGACCCAGTACTTC
CDR3: CASSRTSGGRETQYF
D: TRBD1
size: .
V: TRBV5-1
J: TRBJ2-5

DNA: TGCGCCAGCAGCCCTGGAGGGCAGGGAGGCACGAACACTGAAGCTTTCTTT
CDR3: CASSPGGQGGTNTEAFF
D: .
size: .
V: TRBV5-1
J: TRBJ1-1

DNA: TGTGCCAGCACTAGACTAGCGGGAGATCTAAACATTCAGTACTTC
CDR3: CASTRLAGDLNIQYF
D: TRBD2
size: .
V: TRBV27
J: TRBJ2-4

DNA: TGTGCCAGCAGTGCGGGAGTGAACACTGAAGCTTTCTTT
CDR3: CASSAGVNTEAFF
D: .
size: .
V: TRBV2
J: TRBJ1-1

DNA: TGTGCCAGCAGCGACTCTGGACTAGCGGGTTTACAAGAGACCCAGTACTTC
CDR3: CASSDSGLAGLQETQYF
D: TRBD2
size: .
V: TRBV2
J: TRBJ2-5

DNA: TGCGCCAGCAGCGCCAGGGGCCTTAGCACAGATACGCAGTATTTT
CDR3: CASSARGLSTDTQYF
D: .
size: .
V: TRBV4-3
J: TRBJ2-3

DNA: TGTGCCACCAGTGGTCGACAGGGAAGTAGCAATCAGCCCCAGCATTTT
CDR3: CATSGRQGSSNQPQHF
D: TRBD1
size: once
V: TRBV24-1
J: TRBJ1-5

DNA: TGTGCCAGCTCCGGACAGATCGTTCCTTCACCCCTCCACTTT
CDR3: CASSGQIVPSPLHF
D: .
size: .
V: TRBV6-5
J: TRBJ1-6

DNA: TGTGCCAGTAGTCCCACCCTTTATAGCGGGACCTACAATGAGCAGTTCTTC
CDR3: CASSPTLYSGTYNEQFF
D: TRBD2
size: .
V: TRBV19
J: TRBJ2-1

DNA: TGTGCCAGTAGTCGCACCCGGGGGGGGTCGAGCTCCTACGAGCAGTACTTC
CDR3: CASSRTRGGSSSYEQYF
D: TRBD2
size: .
V: TRBV19
J: TRBJ2-7

DNA: TGTGCCTGGCGGGACACTCACTATGGCTACACCTTC
CDR3: CAWRDTHYGYTF
D: .
size: .
V: TRBV30
J: TRBJ1-2

DNA: TGTGCCAGCAGCCAAGGGGCCTCCTCGAATTTT
CDR3: CASSQGASSNF
D: .
size: .
V: TRBV3-1/TRBV3-2
J: TRBJ1-3

DNA: TGTGCCAGCAGTTTGTGGGGGAGGACCGACACCATATATTTT
CDR3: CASSLWGRTDTIYF
D: .
size: .
V: TRBV28
J: TRBJ1-3

DNA: TGTGCCAGCAGCCTCCGGGGAGCAACGGGTACTGAAGCTTTCTTT
CDR3: CASSLRGATGTEAFF
D: .
size: .
V: TRBV4-2
J: TRBJ1-1

DNA: TGTGCCAGCAGCGTGCAGGGGCACACCGGGGAGCTGTTTTTT
CDR3: CASSVQGHTGELFF
D: .
size: .
V: TRBV9
J: TRBJ2-2

DNA: TGTGCCAGCAAGTCGGTGGGGGGACTAGCGGGAAACTACGAGCAGTACTTC
CDR3: CASKSVGGLAGNYEQYF
D: TRBD2
size: .
V: TRBV2
J: TRBJ2-7